A selection of T cell receptor beta chains follows, all from one sample in a study of cytomegalovirus exposure and HLA in healthy donors. Using immunoSEQ multiplex PCR, the repertoire was profiled, and TCRdb retains in-frame clones only, with some absent. The top ten hold roughly 4.7% of the sample, which has about 160,000 clones, 75% to 85% seen once. The sequencing sample was made of PBMCs. The receptors were gathered from a man under 40 in good health and CMV-seronegative. Each CDR3 is given with its conserved first and last residue. The order of the fields is D gene, clone size, J gene, V gene, CDR3 protein, CDR3 DNA. D genes are given only for firm matches. Clone size, where shown, is once, few, many, or a class for clones that have expanded.

D: TRBD1
size: .
J: TRBJ2-7
V: TRBV7-9
CDR3: CASSLVGTGAYEQYF
DNA: TGTGCCAGCAGCTTAGTAGGGACAGGGGCTTACGAGCAGTACTTC

D: .
size: once
J: TRBJ1-1
V: TRBV7-9
CDR3: CASSLGREIMNTEAFF
DNA: TGTGCCAGCAGCTTAGGGCGGGAGATTATGAACACTGAAGCTTTCTTT

D: .
size: .
J: TRBJ1-2
V: TRBV7-8
CDR3: CASSIRDTPLNYGYTF
DNA: TGTGCCAGCAGCATACGGGACACCCCCCTTAACTATGGCTACACCTTC

D: .
size: .
J: TRBJ1-2
V: TRBV20-1
CDR3: CSLSGYTF
DNA: TGCAGTCTTTCCGGCTACACCTTC

D: TRBD1
size: .
J: TRBJ2-1
V: TRBV29-1
CDR3: CSVFGTVGDYNEQFF
DNA: TGCAGCGTTTTCGGGACAGTCGGCGACTACAATGAGCAGTTCTTC

D: .
size: once
J: TRBJ2-2
V: TRBV12-5
CDR3: CASGLRQGGNTGELFF
DNA: TGTGCTAGTGGCCTAAGACAGGGAGGGAACACCGGGGAGCTGTTTTTT

D: .
size: .
J: TRBJ1-2
V: TRBV7-3
CDR3: CASSLTSGGAYYGYTF
DNA: TGTGCCAGCAGCTTAACGAGTGGGGGCGCTTACTATGGCTACACCTTC

D: TRBD1
size: .
J: TRBJ2-7
V: TRBV11-3
CDR3: CASSSRTGTSYEQYF
DNA: TGTGCCAGCAGCTCAAGGACAGGAACCTCCTACGAGCAGTACTTC

D: TRBD1
size: .
J: TRBJ2-5
V: TRBV7-3
CDR3: CASSSGQGGETQYF
DNA: TGTGCCAGCAGTTCCGGACAGGGAGGAGAGACCCAGTACTTC

D: TRBD1
size: once
J: TRBJ2-6
V: TRBV7-8
CDR3: CASRGGRTGKLSGANVLTF
DNA: TGTGCCAGCAGGGGAGGAAGGACAGGGAAACTCTCTGGGGCCAACGTCCTGACTTTC

D: .
size: once
J: TRBJ2-7
V: TRBV11-2
CDR3: CASSGTRGEYEQYF
DNA: TGTGCCAGCAGCGGAACCAGGGGAGAATACGAGCAGTACTTC

D: .
size: once
J: TRBJ1-3
V: TRBV6-1
CDR3: CASNPQGHSGNTIYF
DNA: TGTGCCAGCAACCCTCAGGGACACTCTGGAAACACCATATATTTT

D: TRBD1
size: .
J: TRBJ1-6
V: TRBV5-1
CDR3: CASSLGQGNSPLHF
DNA: TGCGCCAGCAGCCTGGGACAGGGTAATTCACCCCTCCACTTT

D: .
size: .
J: TRBJ2-1
V: TRBV5-1
CDR3: CASSLVGGSNEQFF
DNA: TGCGCCAGCAGCTTGGTAGGAGGATCCAATGAGCAGTTCTTC

D: .
size: few
J: TRBJ1-2
V: TRBV25-1
CDR3: CAARGGNYGYTF
DNA: TGTGCCGCAAGGGGGGGGAACTATGGCTACACCTTC

D: TRBD2
size: .
J: TRBJ2-1
V: TRBV13
CDR3: CASSFRTSYNEQFF
DNA: TGTGCCAGCAGCTTCCGGACTAGCTACAATGAGCAGTTCTTC

D: .
size: once
J: TRBJ2-3
V: TRBV13
CDR3: CASSLARDTQYF
DNA: TGTGCCAGCAGCTTAGCGAGAGATACGCAGTATTTT

D: TRBD1
size: once
J: TRBJ1-4
V: TRBV5-1
CDR3: CASSSLKRVLGQGNEKLFF
DNA: TGCGCCAGCAGCTCGCTCAAGCGGGTGCTGGGACAGGGGAATGAAAAACTGTTTTTT

D: .
size: .
J: TRBJ1-1
V: TRBV7-9
CDR3: CASSYPNTEAFF
DNA: TGTGCCAGCAGCTATCCTAACACTGAAGCTTTCTTT

D: .
size: .
J: TRBJ2-6
V: TRBV7-3
CDR3: CASSLGGFGANVLTF
DNA: TGTGCCAGCAGCTTAGGCGGGTTTGGGGCCAACGTCCTGACTTTC

D: TRBD1
size: .
J: TRBJ1-5
V: TRBV19
CDR3: CASTGDRYSNQPQHF
DNA: TGTGCCAGTACCGGGGACAGATATAGCAATCAGCCCCAGCATTTT

D: .
size: once
J: TRBJ2-1
V: TRBV7-9
CDR3: CSSTTSIYEQFF
DNA: TGTTCCAGCACGACTAGTATTTACGAGCAGTTCTTC

D: TRBD2
size: .
J: TRBJ2-5
V: TRBV5-6
CDR3: CASSLAGGWETQYF
DNA: TGTGCCAGCAGCTTAGCGGGAGGTTGGGAGACCCAGTACTTC

D: .
size: .
J: TRBJ1-2
V: TRBV30
CDR3: CAWSSSAAGYTF
DNA: TGTGCCTGGAGTAGTTCTGCGGCCGGCTACACCTTC

D: .
size: .
J: TRBJ2-3
V: TRBV7-2
CDR3: CASSLSGATDTQYF
DNA: TGTGCCAGCAGCTTAAGTGGGGCCACAGATACGCAGTATTTT

D: .
size: .
J: TRBJ1-2
V: TRBV11-2
CDR3: CASSLMGPYTF
DNA: TGTGCCAGCAGCTTAATGGGGCCCTACACCTTC

D: .
size: .
J: TRBJ1-3
V: TRBV6-1
CDR3: CASSSGLGNTIYF
DNA: TGTGCCAGCAGCTCCGGGTTGGGAAACACCATATATTTT

D: TRBD2
size: .
J: TRBJ2-5
V: TRBV30
CDR3: CAWTSGQETQYF
DNA: TGTGCCTGGACTAGCGGTCAAGAGACCCAGTACTTC

D: .
size: .
J: TRBJ1-6
V: TRBV28
CDR3: CASTPEGELNSPLHF
DNA: TGTGCCAGCACACCTGAGGGGGAATTGAATTCACCCCTCCACTTT

D: .
size: .
J: TRBJ2-7
V: TRBV27
CDR3: CASSSGYIPYEQYF
DNA: TGTGCCAGCAGTAGCGGGTATATTCCCTACGAGCAGTACTTC

D: .
size: .
J: TRBJ1-1
V: TRBV7-9
CDR3: CASSLVGGEAFF
DNA: TGTGCCAGCAGCTTAGTGGGGGGTGAAGCTTTCTTT

D: .
size: .
J: TRBJ1-2
V: TRBV9
CDR3: CASSVSGPEDYTF
DNA: TGTGCCAGCAGCGTTTCAGGGCCCGAGGACTACACCTTC

D: TRBD1
size: .
J: TRBJ2-5
V: TRBV5-1
CDR3: CASSSQGWGQETQYF
DNA: TGCGCCAGCAGCTCACAGGGGTGGGGGCAAGAGACCCAGTACTTC

D: .
size: .
J: TRBJ1-2
V: TRBV5-1
CDR3: CASSLGQGLSYTF
DNA: TGCGCCAGCAGCTTGGGGCAGGGTTTAAGCTACACCTTC

D: .
size: .
J: TRBJ1-1
V: TRBV5-1
CDR3: CASSIDSWGSVTEAFF
DNA: TGCGCCAGCAGCATCGACAGCTGGGGCAGCGTCACTGAAGCTTTCTTT

D: TRBD2
size: .
J: TRBJ2-3
V: TRBV27
CDR3: CASSSGTSGFLDTQYF
DNA: TGTGCCAGCAGTTCAGGGACTAGCGGGTTTTTAGATACGCAGTATTTT

D: .
size: .
J: TRBJ1-5
V: TRBV2
CDR3: CASRSQAIDSNQPQHF
DNA: TGTGCCAGCCGGTCCCAGGCTATAGATAGCAATCAGCCCCAGCATTTT

D: .
size: .
J: TRBJ2-1
V: TRBV21-1
CDR3: CASTFSGRPSYNEQFF
DNA: TGTGCCAGCACCTTTAGCGGGAGGCCCTCCTACAATGAGCAGTTCTTC

D: .
size: .
J: TRBJ1-1
V: TRBV19
CDR3: CASSPSNTEAFF
DNA: TGTGCCAGTAGTCCCTCGAACACTGAAGCTTTCTTT

D: .
size: .
J: TRBJ2-2
V: TRBV5-4
CDR3: CASSLLISNTGELFF
DNA: TGTGCCAGCAGCCTACTAATATCGAACACCGGGGAGCTGTTTTTT

D: TRBD1
size: once
J: TRBJ1-2
V: TRBV5-1
CDR3: CASSLAGGADFYGYTF
DNA: TGCGCCAGCAGCTTGGCAGGGGGCGCCGACTTTTATGGCTACACCTTC

D: .
size: .
J: TRBJ2-3
V: TRBV20-1
CDR3: CSAGPADTQYF
DNA: TGCAGTGCTGGCCCAGCAGATACGCAGTATTTT

D: TRBD2
size: .
J: TRBJ2-1
V: TRBV30
CDR3: CAFTSSGLTSSYNEQFF
DNA: TGTGCCTTCACCTCTAGCGGGCTTACAAGCTCCTACAATGAGCAGTTCTTC

D: TRBD1
size: once
J: TRBJ2-7
V: TRBV27
CDR3: CATTGSSYEQYF
DNA: TGTGCCACGACAGGGAGCTCCTACGAGCAGTACTTC

D: TRBD1
size: .
J: TRBJ1-2
V: TRBV10-1
CDR3: CASSESIAGTVDGYTF
DNA: TGCGCCAGCAGTGAGTCTATCGCTGGGACAGTGGATGGCTACACCTTC

D: .
size: .
J: TRBJ2-1
V: TRBV7-8
CDR3: CASSLGGGNEQFF
DNA: TGTGCCAGCAGCTTAGGGGGCGGCAATGAGCAGTTCTTC

D: .
size: .
J: TRBJ1-5
V: TRBV7-2
CDR3: CASTLVGQGTFQPQHF
DNA: TGTGCCAGCACCCTGGTAGGCCAGGGCACTTTTCAGCCCCAGCATTTT

D: .
size: .
J: TRBJ2-6
V: TRBV18
CDR3: CASSPTGTGANVLTF
DNA: TGTGCCAGCTCACCAACGGGAACTGGGGCCAACGTCCTGACTTTC

D: .
size: .
J: TRBJ2-7
V: TRBV6-5
CDR3: CASSYGPPPNNEQYF
DNA: TGTGCCAGCAGTTACGGGCCACCCCCCAATAACGAGCAGTACTTC

D: TRBD1
size: .
J: TRBJ2-7
V: TRBV9
CDR3: CASSPRTGGTYEQYF
DNA: TGTGCCAGCAGCCCTCGGACAGGGGGGACCTACGAGCAGTACTTC

D: .
size: .
J: TRBJ2-1
V: TRBV29-1
CDR3: CSVAPGRSSYNEQFF
DNA: TGCAGCGTTGCACCCGGTCGTTCCTCCTACAATGAGCAGTTCTTC

D: .
size: .
J: TRBJ2-2
V: TRBV19
CDR3: CASSLGTRAIHTGELFF
DNA: TGTGCCAGTAGTCTCGGGACTCGGGCTATCCACACCGGGGAGCTGTTTTTT

D: .
size: .
J: TRBJ1-4
V: TRBV5-1
CDR3: CASSLVGPRQEKLFF
DNA: TGCGCCAGCAGCTTGGTTGGGCCCAGACAGGAAAAACTGTTTTTT

D: .
size: once
J: TRBJ2-1
V: TRBV6-1
CDR3: CASSEWQRSSYNEQFF
DNA: TGTGCCAGCAGTGAATGGCAGCGCAGCTCCTACAATGAGCAGTTCTTC

D: .
size: few
J: TRBJ1-1
V: TRBV7-9
CDR3: CASSSLVGLTEAFF
DNA: TGTGCCAGCAGCTCTTTAGTGGGGCTCACTGAAGCTTTCTTT

D: .
size: few
J: TRBJ1-5
V: TRBV19
CDR3: CASSSGRGPGGQPQHF
DNA: TGTGCCAGTAGTTCCGGCAGGGGCCCGGGCGGTCAGCCCCAGCATTTT

D: .
size: few
J: TRBJ2-7
V: TRBV10-3
CDR3: CAISELTGGHEQYF
DNA: TGTGCCATCAGTGAACTGACCGGGGGGCACGAGCAGTACTTC

D: TRBD2
size: .
J: TRBJ2-5
V: TRBV7-9
CDR3: CASRPERTSGKETQYF
DNA: TGTGCCAGCAGACCTGAACGGACTAGCGGGAAAGAGACCCAGTACTTC

D: .
size: .
J: TRBJ1-5
V: TRBV29-1
CDR3: CSVGMGDQPQHF
DNA: TGCAGCGTTGGAATGGGAGATCAGCCCCAGCATTTT

D: .
size: .
J: TRBJ2-3
V: TRBV29-1
CDR3: CSVSGEDTQYF
DNA: TGCAGCGTTTCGGGGGAAGATACGCAGTATTTT